The 28 T cell receptor beta chains below come from one sample, sequenced in a study of identical twins (dated by TCRdb to about 2016). The library was generated by 5' RACE. Sequencing instrument: Illumina HiSeq 2000. TCRdb's own reprocessing of the public reads used fastp at Q25 and MiXCR and kept productive beta chains. Duplicate CDR3 protein sequences are folded into a single record with the most common DNA and genes. Counted in this sample were approximately 210,000 distinct CDR3 sequences; 6% to 7% of them appeared once. The ten largest make up more than 14% of the sample. In addition, the sample was reused for a study of T cells expressing NK-cell markers.

Sequencing was performed on CD8+ T cells sorted from blood. These receptor sequences come from a woman aged 18-29 years in good health.

Only a few counts were recorded for this clonotype. J is TRBJ2-1 and V is TRBV15; 10 nucleotides line up with TRBD2. This CDR3 region has 14 residues. V shed 9 bases, J shed 7 bases, and the junction held 9 bases outside the gene matches. The germline CDR1 and CDR2 sequences are LNHNV and YYDKDF (reference sequence). CDR3 nucleotide sequence: TGTGCCACAAGCGGGGGGGAAGGAGGTAATGAGCAGTTCTTC. Translated, it gives CATSGGEGGNEQFF. Drawing the rest from reference TRBV15 and TRBJ2-1, the complete variable domain is DAMVIQNPRYQVTQFGKPVTLSCSQTLNHNVMYWYQQKSSQAPKLLFHYYDKDFNNEADTPDNFQSRRPNTSFCFLDIRSPGLGDTAMYLCATSGGEGGNEQFFGPGTRLTVL.

This clonotype was counted at least ten times. The chain recombines TRBV9 with TRBJ2-3, with D possibly matching TRBD1 (6 bases). This CDR3 is 15 amino acids long. Germline assignment: CDR1 SGDLS and CDR2 YYNGEE. Trimming took off 0 bases at V and 4 bases at J, with 12 bases between the two ends. CDR3 in amino acids: CASSVEGQLSDTQYF. For the CDR3, the DNA is TGTGCCAGCAGCGTAGAAGGACAGCTATCAGATACGCAGTATTTT.

This clonotype was seen a handful of times. The rearrangement joins TRBV5-6 to TRBJ2-1, with D perhaps matching TRBD1 (7 bases). This CDR3 contains 15 residues. V shed 6 bases and J shed 7 bases, with 20 bases lying between them. CDR1 is SGHDT, CDR2 YYEEEE, per germline. The CDR3 reads CASIPGGNHGNEQFF. The CDR3 nucleotides read TGTGCCAGCATCCCAGGGGGGAATCACGGGAATGAGCAGTTCTTC.

The rearrangement uses TRBV12-3 or TRBV12-4 and TRBJ2-2; tentatively, D is TRBD1 or TRBD2 (5 bases each). Deletions cut 10 bases from V and 6 bases from J, with 21 bases between. CDR3 length: 15 amino acids. The CDR3 reads CATNGHGNKAGELFF. CDR3 DNA sequence: TGTGCCACCAACGGACACGGGAACAAGGCCGGGGAGCTGTTTTTT.

The chain couples TRBV20-1 to TRBJ1-1, with 8 bases identical to TRBD1. Germline V gene lookup returns CDR1 DFQATT and CDR2 SNEGSKA (reference sequence). V lost 6 bases to trimming and J lost 3 bases; unmatched junction nucleotides: 6. The CDR3 is 13 amino acids. CDR3 in amino acids: CSAVDRVDTEAFF. In nucleotides, the CDR3 is TGCAGTGCAGTGGACAGGGTAGACACTGAAGCTTTCTTT.

V usage is TRBV2 and J usage is TRBJ2-1; D is uncertain. The CDR3 sequence is 13 residues long. The V and J ends lost 7 bases and 9 bases respectively, with 16 bases between them. In germline, CDR1 is SNHLY, CDR2 FYNNEI. CDR3 amino acids: CASIETLRFEQFF. CDR3 sequence (DNA): TGTGCCAGCATTGAGACTCTGCGATTTGAGCAGTTCTTC.

This clonotype was observed a handful of times. The chain has TRBV27 and TRBJ2-1; TRBD2 matches 9 bases. The CDR3 is 14 amino acids. Germline-derived CDR1 and CDR2 are MNHEY and SMNVEV (reference sequence). Trimming cost V 5 bases and J 4 bases; bases outside gene matches: 3. In nucleotides, the CDR3 is TGTGCCAGCAGTAGCGGGGGGAAATACAATGAGCAGTTCTTC. It encodes CASSSGGKYNEQFF.

The gene calls are TRBV9 and TRBJ1-1; TRBD1 matches at 7 bases. Per germline, CDR1 SGDLS and CDR2 YYNGEE. J lost 2 bases, V lost 1 base, and 8 bases had no gene match. This CDR3 region has 16 residues. CDR3 coding DNA: TGTGCCAGCAGCGTAAGTCCGGGACAGACTAACACTGAAGCTTTCTTT. Protein: CASSVSPGQTNTEAFF.

This clonotype was picked up many times. The chain couples TRBV12-3 or TRBV12-4 to TRBJ2-1; D may be TRBD2 (6 bases). V lost 4 bases to trimming and J lost 12 bases, with 16 bases between them. The CDR3 has 13 amino acids. The CDR3 nucleotides are TGTGCCAGCAGTTCGCCCGGTGAGGAGGGGCAGTTCTTC. Protein sequence: CASSSPGEEGQFF.

J is TRBJ2-2 and V is TRBV11-2; D might be TRBD1 (6 bases). CDR1 is SGHAT and CDR2 is FQNNGV in the germline V gene. V lost 4 bases and J 2 bases, leaving 14 bases between the germline ends. This CDR3 is built from 16 residues. CDR3 DNA: TGTGCCAGCAGCTCCTGGACAGAAAAAAACACCGGGGAGCTGTTTTTT. This gives the protein CASSSWTEKNTGELFF. Full variable domain (outside the CDR3, taken from reference TRBV11-2 and TRBJ2-2): EAGVAQSPRYKIIEKRQSVAFWCNPISGHATLYWYQQILGQGPKLLIQFQNNGVVDDSQLPKDRFSAERLKGVDSTLKIQPAKLEDSAVYLCASSSWTEKNTGELFFGEGSRLTVL.

This clonotype has just a few counts. The chain links TRBV9 to TRBJ2-1; 8 nucleotides agree with TRBD2. This CDR3 comprises 15 residues. The ends lost 0 bases at V and 3 bases at J; junction bases unmatched: 2. The germline gives CDR1 SGDLS, CDR2 YYNGEE. The CDR3 spells CASSVETSDYNEQFF. CDR3 bases: TGTGCCAGCAGCGTAGAGACTAGCGACTACAATGAGCAGTTCTTC.

The genes are TRBV20-1 and TRBJ2-7, with D uncertain. The CDR3 extends over 13 amino acids. The germline gives CDR1 DFQATT, CDR2 SNEGSKA (reference sequence). V lost 1 base to trimming and J lost 3 bases, with 10 bases between them. The CDR3 DNA is TGCAGTGCTAGAGGACAAGGAATCTACGAGCAGTACTTC. Translating gives CSARGQGIYEQYF.

This clonotype was found a few times. This chain links TRBV19 with TRBJ2-7; D unresolved. V was cut by 5 bases and J by 0 bases, with 11 bases left in between. There are 14 residues in the CDR3. Germline V gene data show CDR1 as LNHDA and CDR2 as SQIVND (reference sequence). The CDR3: CASSATLGSYEQYF. The CDR3 nucleotides read TGTGCCAGTAGTGCAACTTTAGGCTCCTACGAGCAGTACTTC.

Written as DNA, the CDR3 is TGTGCCAGCAGTGACGGCAGCGGGGGGGGAAATGAGCAGTTCTTC. Encoded protein: CASSDGSGGGNEQFF. The V gene is TRBV6-4, the J gene TRBJ2-1; 10 nucleotides match TRBD2. J gave up 7 bases and V 2 bases, and 5 bases lay outside the gene matches. This CDR3 has 15 residues. Germline lookup yields CDR1 MRHNA and CDR2 SNTAGT.

This clonotype has more than one count but fewer than ten. The gene calls are TRBV27 and TRBJ2-1, with a tentative D call TRBD2 (6 bases). This CDR3 is 17 amino acids long. The germline V gene has CDR1 MNHEY and CDR2 SMNVEV (reference sequence). V gave up 3 bases and J gave up 2 bases, with 17 bases separating them. In DNA form, the CDR3 reads TGTGCCAGCAGTTTTATCCCGCGGGGAGGCCCCTACAATGAGCAGTTCTTC. Encoded protein: CASSFIPRGGPYNEQFF.

The chain recombines TRBV25-1 with TRBJ1-2; maybe TRBD1 (6 bases). Per germline, CDR1 MGHDK and CDR2 SYGVNS. The CDR3 has 13 residues. V was shortened by 6 bases and J by 8 bases, with 16 bases between the two germline ends. CDR3 sequence: CASRGPEGEGYTF. CDR3 coding DNA: TGTGCCAGCAGGGGTCCAGAGGGGGAGGGCTACACCTTC.

This rearrangement joins TRBV5-1 to TRBJ1-6; TRBD1 aligns across 9 bases. Germline CDR1 reads SGHRS; CDR2 reads YFSETQ. V was clipped by 4 bases and J by 9 bases; unmatched bases: 8. The CDR3 is made up of 15 amino acids. The CDR3 DNA reads TGCGCCAGCAGCGAGGCGGGACAGGGCTTTTCACCCCTCCACTTT. Translated, it gives CASSEAGQGFSPLHF.

The rearrangement joins TRBV15 to TRBJ2-3; D gene uncertain. The ends were cut back, 3 bases at V and 6 bases at J, with 16 bases in the middle. CDR3 length: 15 amino acids. The germline gives CDR1 LNHNV, CDR2 YYDKDF (reference sequence). The DNA of the CDR3 is TGTGCCACCAGCAGTTTCGGGCGTAACGCGGATACGCAGTATTTT. This codes for CATSSFGRNADTQYF.

V gene TRBV3-1 combines with J gene TRBJ2-7; D unresolved. CDR3 length: 13 residues. Deletions cut 6 bases from V and 7 bases from J, with 16 bases between. CDR1 LGHDT and CDR2 YNNKEL come from the germline V gene (reference sequence). The CDR3 nucleotides are TGTGCCAGCAGTGATAGTACCGTCGGAGAGCAGTACTTC. Translating it yields CASSDSTVGEQYF.

V and J are TRBV29-1 and TRBJ2-7; D is unresolved. The V gene lost 0 bases and the J gene lost 0 bases, with 3 bases spanning the gap. CDR1 and CDR2 (germline): SQVTM, ANQGSEA. The CDR3 contains 12 residues. The CDR3 sequence is CSVEDTSYEQYF. The CDR3 DNA sequence: TGCAGCGTTGAAGATACCTCCTACGAGCAGTACTTC.

This clonotype has a count of ten or more. The V call is TRBV10-3, the J call TRBJ2-1, with TRBD2 identical over 9 bases. Germline V CDR1 and CDR2: ENHRY, SYGVKD. After removal of 3 bases from V and 3 bases from J, the junction contained 9 bases not matched to a gene. This CDR3 contains 17 residues. For the CDR3, the DNA is TGTGCCATCAGTGATGGGTTTGGACTAGCGAACTACAATGAGCAGTTCTTC. Encoded protein: CAISDGFGLANYNEQFF.

This clonotype was observed many times. The rearrangement joins TRBV9 to TRBJ1-3; D not resolved. CDR1 and CDR2 from the germline V gene are SGDLS and YYNGEE. The CDR3 length is 15 residues. The V end lost 0 bases, the J end lost 4 bases, and 11 bases lay between the germline ends. CDR3 coding DNA: TGTGCCAGCAGCGTAGACGGCCGACCGGGAAACACCATATATTTT. The encoded protein is CASSVDGRPGNTIYF.

This chain links TRBV7-9 with TRBJ2-1, with D uncertain. Germline CDR1 is SEHNR and CDR2 is FQNEAQ (reference sequence). This CDR3 is built from 12 residues. Trimming took 1 base from V and 8 from J, leaving 6 bases between them. The CDR3 sequence is CASSLVLDEQFF. The CDR3 nucleotides are TGTGCCAGCAGCTTAGTATTGGATGAGCAGTTCTTC.

This sequence joins TRBV2 and TRBJ1-2; perhaps TRBD1 as D (6 bases). The CDR3 length is 15 residues. V dropped 5 bases and J dropped 4 bases, with 17 bases sitting between them. The germline V gene has CDR1 SNHLY and CDR2 FYNNEI. CDR3 nucleotides: TGTGCCAGCAGTAAGGGACAACTAGCTTTCTATGGCTACACCTTC. Its protein product is CASSKGQLAFYGYTF.

This clonotype was observed at least ten times. The chain uses TRBV12-3 or TRBV12-4 and TRBJ1-1, with a possible D match to TRBD1 (5 bases). V lost 6 bases to trimming and J lost 7 bases, with 21 bases between them. The CDR3 consists of 15 residues. The DNA for the CDR3 is TGTGCCAGCAGCTGCCCCAGGGATGGGAAGGGTGAAGCTTTCTTT. Translated, it gives CASSCPRDGKGEAFF.

This clonotype was recorded at least ten times. The chain combines TRBV6-5 with TRBJ2-2; weak D call: TRBD2 (6 bases). In germline, CDR1 is MNHEY, CDR2 SVGAGI. V lost 0 bases, J lost 7 bases, and 9 bases lay in between. The CDR3 extends over 14 amino acids. DNA of the CDR3: TGTGCCAGCAGTTACTCCTCCGGGGGCGGGGAGCTGTTTTTT. Translation: CASSYSSGGGELFF.

This clonotype came up a few times. The chain carries TRBV7-2 and TRBJ2-5; 8 nucleotides align to TRBD1. Germline V gives CDR1 SGHTA, CDR2 FQGNSA. V lost 3 bases, J lost 3 bases, and 3 bases stayed unmatched. The CDR3 is 14 residues long. Here the CDR3 DNA reads TGTGCCAGCAGCTTTCGGACAGGGAAAGAGACCCAGTACTTC. This translates into CASSFRTGKETQYF.

This clonotype was picked up a small number of times. As DNA, the CDR3 is TGTGCCAGCAGCCGGGGGTTTGGGGAAGCTTTCTTT. Amino acid sequence: CASSRGFGEAFF. The V gene is TRBV14, the J gene TRBJ1-1, with a possible D match to TRBD1 (5 bases). Trimming cost V 4 bases and J 8 bases, with 11 bases left between them. This CDR3 is built from 12 residues. Per germline, CDR1 SGHDN and CDR2 FVKESK.